This T cell receptor beta chain is from a study of Graves' ophthalmopathy and Graves' hyperthyroidism. Per germline, CDR1 KGHSH and CDR2 LQKENI. J lost 2 bases, V lost 2 bases, and 5 bases had no gene match. This CDR3 has 15 residues. Amplified TCR beta CDR3 regions were obtained using RNA transcripts as template. Investigators did first-round RT-PCR with HTBI primers, then second-round multiplex PCR. TCRdb used MiXCR to reprocess the multiplex PCR reads, holding one entry per CDR3 protein. The profile covers hundreds of thousands of distinct CDR3 sequences, with 20% to 25% appearing a single time and 3% taken by the ten largest.

The chain uses TRBV18 and TRBJ2-5; 7 positions agree with TRBD1. The sample comprised peripheral blood. The sequence was collected from a woman under 30 with stable Graves' hyperthyroidism. CDR3 region: CASSPMGRGQETQYF. In nucleotides, the CDR3 is TGTGCCAGCTCACCAATGGGCAGGGGGCAAGAGACCCAGTACTTC.